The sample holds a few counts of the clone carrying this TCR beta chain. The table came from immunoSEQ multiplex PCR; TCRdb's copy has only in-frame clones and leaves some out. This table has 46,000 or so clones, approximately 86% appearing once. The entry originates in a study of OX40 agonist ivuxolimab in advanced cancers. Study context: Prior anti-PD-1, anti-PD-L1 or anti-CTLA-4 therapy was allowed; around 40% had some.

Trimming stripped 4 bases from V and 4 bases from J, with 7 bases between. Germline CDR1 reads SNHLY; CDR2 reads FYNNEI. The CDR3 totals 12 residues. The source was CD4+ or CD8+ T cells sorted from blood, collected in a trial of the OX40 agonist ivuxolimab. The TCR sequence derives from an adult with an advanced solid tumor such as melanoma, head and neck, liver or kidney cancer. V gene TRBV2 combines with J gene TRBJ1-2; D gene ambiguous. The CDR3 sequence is CASSGQSYGYTF. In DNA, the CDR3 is TGTGCCAGCAGTGGTCAGAGCTATGGCTACACCTTC.